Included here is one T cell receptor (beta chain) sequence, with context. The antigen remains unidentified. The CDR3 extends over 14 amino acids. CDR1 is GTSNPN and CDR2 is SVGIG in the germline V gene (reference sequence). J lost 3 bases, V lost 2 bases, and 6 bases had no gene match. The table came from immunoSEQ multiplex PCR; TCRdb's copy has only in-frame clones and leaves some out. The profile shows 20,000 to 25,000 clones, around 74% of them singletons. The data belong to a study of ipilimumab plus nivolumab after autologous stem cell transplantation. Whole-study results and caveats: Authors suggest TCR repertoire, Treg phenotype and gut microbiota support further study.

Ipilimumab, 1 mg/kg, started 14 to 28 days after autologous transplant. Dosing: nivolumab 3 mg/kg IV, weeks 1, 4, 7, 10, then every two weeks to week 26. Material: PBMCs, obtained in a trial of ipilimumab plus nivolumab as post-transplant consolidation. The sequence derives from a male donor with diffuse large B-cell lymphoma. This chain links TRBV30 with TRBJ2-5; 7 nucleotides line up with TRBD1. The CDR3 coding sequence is TGTGCCTGGAGTTATACCGACAGGGAAGAGACCCAGTACTTC. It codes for CAWSYTDREETQYF.